A selection of T cell receptor beta chains follows, all from one sample in a study of T cell responses to AZD1222 COVID-19 vaccine. The protocol was immunoSEQ multiplex PCR, while the TCRdb copy is restricted to in-frame clones and leaves out a portion. The data contain approximately 110,000 clones, more than 70% of them singletons. The source was peripheral blood, collected on day 0 of AZD1222 vaccination. These receptor sequences come from an adult in good health. CDR3s include the opening cysteine and the closing phenylalanine or tryptophan. A D gene is named only where the DNA matches it firmly. Expanded clones get a size class; other rows say once, few or many, or leave the size out.

v_gene	abundance	j_gene	d_gene	CDR3aa	CDR3nt
TRBV7-3	few	TRBJ1-3	TRBD1	CASSPTGGAGNTIYF	TGTGCCAGCAGCCCTACAGGGGGAGCTGGAAACACCATATATTTT
TRBV18	.	TRBJ1-2	TRBD1	CASSRTGDNYGYTF	TGTGCCAGCTCACGGACAGGGGACAACTATGGCTACACCTTC
TRBV5-6	.	TRBJ1-3	TRBD1	CASSWGQTSGNTIYF	TGTGCCAGCAGCTGGGGACAGACCTCTGGAAACACCATATATTTT
TRBV20-1	.	TRBJ2-5	TRBD2	CSASGGGGALETQYF	TGCAGTGCTAGTGGCGGCGGGGGGGCCCTAGAGACCCAGTACTTC
TRBV10-3	.	TRBJ1-1	TRBD1	CAISEQGRQNTEAFF	TGTGCCATCAGTGAACAGGGGCGTCAAAACACTGAAGCTTTCTTT
TRBV4-3	.	TRBJ1-4	.	CASSQEVAEKLFF	TGCGCCAGCAGCCAAGAGGTCGCCGAAAAACTGTTTTTT
TRBV11-3	few	TRBJ2-1	.	CASSLVFRNEQFF	TGTGCCAGCAGCTTAGTGTTTCGGAATGAGCAGTTCTTC
TRBV6-2/TRBV6-3	.	TRBJ2-1	.	CASSPPSRSDEQFF	TGTGCCAGCAGCCCCCCGAGCAGAAGCGATGAGCAGTTCTTC
TRBV5-6	few	TRBJ2-7	.	CASSLVGVPYEQYF	TGTGCCAGCAGCTTGGTAGGGGTTCCCTACGAGCAGTACTTC
TRBV9	.	TRBJ1-2	.	CASSGGGRRLNYGYTF	TGTGCCAGCAGCGGGGGTGGGAGGAGACTGAACTATGGCTACACCTTC
TRBV12-3/TRBV12-4	.	TRBJ1-1	.	CASRSGDYTEAFF	TGTGCCAGCAGGAGCGGGGACTACACTGAAGCTTTCTTT
TRBV6-5	.	TRBJ1-2	TRBD1	CASSWGQGNYGYTF	TGTGCCAGCAGTTGGGGACAGGGAAACTATGGCTACACCTTC
TRBV5-1	.	TRBJ1-6	.	CASTHDTNNSPLHF	TGCGCCAGCACCCACGACACAAACAATTCACCCCTCCACTTT
TRBV7-8	.	TRBJ1-1	TRBD1	CASSLALSRQGGTEAFF	TGTGCCAGCAGCTTAGCCCTTAGTCGACAGGGAGGAACTGAAGCTTTCTTT
TRBV11-2	.	TRBJ1-6	.	CASSLPRGSSYNSPLHF	TGTGCCAGCAGCTTACCACGGGGGAGCTCCTATAATTCACCCCTCCACTTT
TRBV6-5	once	TRBJ1-2	.	CASSYVSNYGYTF	TGTGCCAGCAGTTATGTCAGTAACTATGGCTACACCTTC
TRBV12-3/TRBV12-4	.	TRBJ2-1	TRBD2	CASSRGLGNEQFF	TGTGCCAGCTCAAGGGGACTAGGTAATGAGCAGTTCTTC
TRBV7-9	.	TRBJ1-6	TRBD1	CASSDLGQGNSPLHF	TGTGCCAGCAGCGATTTGGGACAGGGGAATTCACCCCTCCACTTT
TRBV7-2	.	TRBJ2-2	.	CASSARIFSGANTGELFF	TGTGCCAGCAGCGCCAGGATTTTCAGCGGAGCGAACACCGGGGAGCTGTTTTTT
TRBV5-6	.	TRBJ1-3	.	CASSLAGASSGNTIYF	TGTGCCAGCAGCTTGGCCGGGGCGTCCTCTGGAAACACCATATATTTT
TRBV6-5	once	TRBJ2-7	.	CASSLTGNSYEQYF	TGTGCCAGCAGCTTGACAGGAAACTCCTACGAGCAGTACTTC
TRBV28	.	TRBJ2-7	.	CASRPDTYEQYF	TGTGCCAGCAGGCCCGACACCTACGAGCAGTACTTC
TRBV3-1/TRBV3-2	.	TRBJ2-1	.	CASAIKGSSTEQFF	TGTGCCAGCGCGATTAAGGGGTCTAGTACTGAGCAGTTCTTC
TRBV19	.	TRBJ1-3	.	CASSSGRSYRSGNTIYF	TGTGCCAGTAGTAGCGGACGGAGTTACCGCTCTGGAAACACCATATATTTT
TRBV4-1	.	TRBJ1-2	.	CASSQDIAGDYGYTF	TGCGCCAGCAGCCAAGATATAGCAGGAGACTATGGCTACACCTTC
TRBV24-1	.	TRBJ1-6	.	CATSGLLVYSYNSPLHF	TGTGCCACCAGTGGCCTACTAGTTTACTCCTATAATTCACCCCTCCACTTT
TRBV6-5	.	TRBJ1-1	.	CASTGVGTEAFF	TGTGCCAGCACGGGGGTGGGCACTGAAGCTTTCTTT
TRBV5-1	.	TRBJ1-6	.	CASSLARDSPLHF	TGCGCCAGCAGCTTGGCGAGGGATTCACCCCTCCACTTT
TRBV18	once	TRBJ1-2	.	CASSPRANYGYTF	TGTGCCAGCTCACCGAGGGCGAACTATGGCTACACCTTC
TRBV15	.	TRBJ2-7	.	CATSTGVENEQYF	TGTGCCACCAGCACGGGGGTTGAGAACGAGCAGTACTTC
TRBV6-5	.	TRBJ1-2	TRBD1	CASSYRGLHYGYTF	TGTGCCAGCAGTTACAGGGGGCTGCACTATGGCTACACCTTC
TRBV15	.	TRBJ2-7	.	CATSREGGPTPAYEQYF	TGTGCCACCAGCAGAGAGGGAGGACCCACGCCGGCCTACGAGCAGTACTTC